These T cell receptor beta chains were read from a single sample in a study of cytomegalovirus exposure and HLA in healthy donors. Some clones are missing from TCRdb's copy, which holds only in-frame ones; the method was immunoSEQ multiplex PCR. Among some 180,000 clones listed, 70% to 85% were seen once. The sample taken for sequencing was PBMCs. All receptors come from a man aged 18 to 30 in good health and CMV-seronegative. Each CDR3 is given with its conserved first and last residue. The D gene is left open where the match is weak. Size tells how often a clone was seen (once, few, many) or the class of an expanded clone, and some rows leave it out.

cdr3_nt cdr3_aa clone_size v_call d_call j_call
TGTGCCAGCAAAAGACAGGGGAGCACTGAAGCTTTCTTT CASKRQGSTEAFF - TRBV6-1 TRBD1 TRBJ1-1
TGTGCCAGCAGCTTCTTGGGCGCGTACACCGGGGAGCTGTTTTTT CASSFLGAYTGELFF few TRBV5-6 - TRBJ2-2
TGTGCCAGCAGCTTAGTAGCGGGGTCGACGGGGGAGCTGTTTTTT CASSLVAGSTGELFF - TRBV7-2 TRBD2 TRBJ2-2
TGTGCCAGTAGTATGCTCCAACTAAATGAAAAACTGTTTTTT CASSMLQLNEKLFF - TRBV19 - TRBJ1-4
TGTGCCAGCAGTTACTCGAGAGGGGGCCTTAATTCACCCCTCCACTTT CASSYSRGGLNSPLHF - TRBV6-5 TRBD1 TRBJ1-6
TGTGCCACCAGCAGGACCGCCAGGGGCGGGGAGCTGTTTTTT CATSRTARGGELFF - TRBV15 - TRBJ2-2
TGCGCCAGCAGCTATGGGACTAGCGGGGGGATGCGGGAGCAGTACTTC CASSYGTSGGMREQYF - TRBV5-1 TRBD2 TRBJ2-7
TGTGCCAGCAGCTTAGCTTTCTTCAGGGGAGGGACTGAAGCTTTCTTT CASSLAFFRGGTEAFF - TRBV7-2 - TRBJ1-1
TGTGCCAGCAGCAAACGGACAGGGGGCACGTACGAGCAGTACTTC CASSKRTGGTYEQYF - TRBV7-2 TRBD1 TRBJ2-7
TGCGCCAGCAGCCCACAGGGCCGATCTTCCTACGAGCAGTACTTC CASSPQGRSSYEQYF - TRBV5-1 - TRBJ2-7
TGCAGTGCGGGAGGGGGAAATGAGCAGTTCTTC CSAGGGNEQFF - TRBV20-1 - TRBJ2-1